These 24 T cell receptor beta chains came from one sample sequenced in a study of blood T cell repertoires in COVID-19. Repertoires were generated with immunoSEQ multiplex PCR, while TCRdb's copy carries only in-frame clones and drops some. The data show some 82,000 clones, roughly 91% seen once. The sequenced sample was peripheral blood. Receptors originate from a woman between 50 and 59 years old in a cohort sampled during active COVID-19.

V gene TRBV2 combines with J gene TRBJ2-5; 7 bases map to TRBD1. Trimming cost V 6 bases and J 5 bases; bases outside gene matches: 6. This CDR3 has 13 residues. Germline values: CDR1 SNHLY, CDR2 FYNNEI. The CDR3 here is CASSRGQAETQYF. For the CDR3, the DNA is TGTGCCAGCAGCCGCGGACAGGCGGAGACCCAGTACTTC.

The V and J genes are TRBV18 and TRBJ1-6, with D tentatively TRBD1 (6 bases). Germline lookup yields CDR1 KGHSH and CDR2 LQKENI. The germline V and J ends were trimmed by 3 bases and 7 bases, with 10 bases remaining between them. The CDR3 consists of 14 residues. CDR3 sequence (DNA): TGTGCCAGCTCACCCGGGACAAGCAATTCACCCCTCCACTTT. This encodes CASSPGTSNSPLHF.

The rearrangement joins TRBV7-9 to TRBJ2-7; 15 bases agree with TRBD2. In germline, CDR1 is SEHNR, CDR2 FQNEAQ (reference sequence). The CDR3 has 15 residues. The J segment lost 3 bases and the V segment lost 3 bases, leaving 0 bases of the junction unmatched. CDR3 in amino acids: CASSLGLAGGYEQYF. CDR3 DNA: TGTGCCAGCAGCTTGGGACTAGCGGGAGGCTACGAGCAGTACTTC.

The chain uses TRBV2 and TRBJ1-1, with a tentative D call TRBD1 (5 bases). Trimming took off 6 bases at V and 0 bases at J, with 11 bases between the two ends. The CDR3 loop spans 14 amino acids. The germline V gene encodes CDR1 SNHLY and CDR2 FYNNEI. The CDR3 sequence is CASSERGMNTEAFF. CDR3 nucleotides: TGTGCCAGCAGCGAGCGGGGGATGAACACTGAAGCTTTCTTT. The full variable domain, in which reference TRBV2 and TRBJ1-1 provide the parts outside the CDR3, is EPEVTQTPSHQVTQMGQEVILRCVPISNHLYFYWYRQILGQKVEFLVSFYNNEISEKSEIFDDQFSVERPDGSNFTLKIRSTKLEDSAMYFCASSERGMNTEAFFGQGTRLTVV.

This sequence joins TRBV6-6 and TRBJ2-3; TRBD1 matches at 7 bases. The ends lost 4 bases at V and 2 bases at J; junction bases unmatched: 6. This CDR3 has 15 residues. CDR1 MNHNY and CDR2 SVGAGI come from the germline V gene (reference sequence). CDR3 loop: CASSSKTGNTDTQYF. CDR3 sequence (DNA): TGTGCCAGCAGTTCAAAGACAGGGAACACAGATACGCAGTATTTT.

A remark on this clone: Other DNA sequences in the sample encode the same CDR3. V usage is TRBV6-5 and J usage is TRBJ2-7; D is perhaps TRBD1 (6 bases). There are 15 residues in the CDR3. Trimming cost V 3 bases and J 0 bases, with 12 bases left between them. Germline V gene lookup returns CDR1 MNHEY and CDR2 SVGAGI. CDR3 sequence: CASSYGDTSSYEQYF. The CDR3 nucleotides read TGTGCCAGCAGTTATGGGGACACAAGCTCCTACGAGCAGTACTTC.

The chain has TRBV7-9 and TRBJ2-1; TRBD2 agrees at 9 bases. Germline values: CDR1 SEHNR, CDR2 FQNEAQ (reference sequence). Trimming cost V 4 bases and J 5 bases; bases outside gene matches: 9. The CDR3 loop spans 16 amino acids. The CDR3, as DNA: TGTGCCAGCAGCTACGGCGGGGGGGAGATTAACAATGAGCAGTTCTTC. This sequence encodes CASSYGGGEINNEQFF.

The chain joins TRBV14 to TRBJ1-1, with D uncertain. The CDR3 contains 14 residues. The V end was cut by 0 bases, the J end by 1 base, with 6 bases between. CDR1 is SGHDN, CDR2 FVKESK, per germline. CDR3 nucleotide sequence: TGTGCCAGCAGCCAAGATCCTTCGAACACTGAAGCTTTCTTT. As protein: CASSQDPSNTEAFF.

CDR3 sequence (DNA): TGTGCCAGCAGTGAAATCGGGGGGCCAAGGGACGAGCAGTACTTC. It encodes CASSEIGGPRDEQYF. The chain is built from TRBV6-1 and TRBJ2-7; perhaps TRBD2 as D (7 bases). Looked up from germline, CDR1 is MNHNS and CDR2 is SASEGT. Trimming removed 2 bases at V and 5 bases at J, with 16 bases between. The CDR3 length is 15 residues.

The CDR3 here is CASSEEGGDQPQHF. The DNA for the CDR3 is TGTGCCAGCAGTGAAGAAGGGGGGGATCAGCCCCAGCATTTT. The J gene is TRBJ1-5, the V gene TRBV2, with D maybe TRBD1 (6 bases). CDR3 length equals 14 residues. Per germline, CDR1 SNHLY and CDR2 FYNNEI. V lost 1 base and J 5 bases, leaving 9 bases between the germline ends. Full variable domain (rest looked up from reference TRBV2 and TRBJ1-5): EPEVTQTPSHQVTQMGQEVILRCVPISNHLYFYWYRQILGQKVEFLVSFYNNEISEKSEIFDDQFSVERPDGSNFTLKIRSTKLEDSAMYFCASSEEGGDQPQHFGDGTRLSIL.

This clone has only one observation. The gene calls are TRBV10-3 and TRBJ1-2; D uncertain. V lost 4 bases and J lost 2, with 11 bases in between. Germline assignment: CDR1 ENHRY and CDR2 SYGVKD. This CDR3 is 14 amino acids long. CDR3 sequence (DNA): TGTGCCATCAGTGTACCGAGCCTAAACTATGGCTACACCTTC. It encodes CAISVPSLNYGYTF.

The chain links TRBV11-2 to TRBJ2-1; 8 nucleotides line up with TRBD2. V gave up 6 bases and J gave up 10 bases; unmatched junction bases: 11. The CDR3 extends over 14 amino acids. Germline loops: CDR1 SGHAT, CDR2 FQNNGV. The CDR3 sequence: CASSRGLALGEQFF. The CDR3 nucleotides are TGTGCCAGCAGTCGCGGACTAGCCCTAGGGGAGCAGTTCTTC.

V gene TRBV28 combines with J gene TRBJ1-1; perhaps TRBD1 as D (6 bases). Germline CDR1 reads MDHEN; CDR2 reads SYDVKM. Trimming left V 4 bases short and J 0 bases short, with 9 bases between. The CDR3 spans 14 residues. The CDR3 nucleotides are TGTGCCAGCAGTTCTGGACAGATGAACACTGAAGCTTTCTTT. As protein: CASSSGQMNTEAFF.

The chain uses TRBV6-1 and TRBJ2-7; TRBD1 aligns across 12 bases. The length of the CDR3 is 14 residues. Germline trimming cut 3 bases from V and 6 bases from J; bases unmatched to any gene: 3. The germline V gene encodes CDR1 MNHNS and CDR2 SASEGT. The CDR3 DNA sequence: TGTGCCAGCAGTGAGGGACAGGGGGCGAGCGAGCAGTACTTC. It codes for CASSEGQGASEQYF.

The V gene is TRBV12-3 or TRBV12-4, the J gene TRBJ1-3; 7 bases align to TRBD1. This CDR3 has 12 amino acids. J lost 8 bases, V lost 7 bases, and 5 bases had no gene match. The CDR3 coding sequence is TGTGCCAGCACCCTCAGGGGGGACACCATATATTTT. It translates to CASTLRGDTIYF.

This rearrangement joins TRBV7-9 to TRBJ2-5, with 7 positions matching TRBD1. CDR3 length: 15 residues. V was pared by 4 bases and J by 2 bases, with 7 bases of the junction left unmatched. Germline CDR1 is SEHNR and CDR2 is FQNEAQ (reference sequence). The CDR3 region has the DNA TGTGCCAGCAGCTCCGGGACAGATAGACAAGAGACCCAGTACTTC. Translated, it gives CASSSGTDRQETQYF.

The rearrangement links TRBV5-1 to TRBJ2-4; perhaps TRBD1 as D (6 bases). Trimming shortened V by 2 bases and J by 5 bases, and 11 bases separated the two germline ends. CDR3 length: 14 amino acids. CDR1 and CDR2 (germline): SGHRS, YFSETQ. The CDR3 nucleotides read TGCGCCAGCAGCTTAAGGCCAGGGGAAAACATTCAGTACTTC. This translates into CASSLRPGENIQYF.

The genes are TRBV6-1 and TRBJ1-5; D gene uncertain. Germline V gene sequence: CDR1 MNHNS, CDR2 SASEGT. The CDR3 contains 14 residues. V lost 3 bases to trimming and J lost 5 bases, with 11 bases between them. The CDR3, as DNA: TGTGCCAGCAGTGATGAGCTCCCCCATCAGCCCCAGCATTTT. It is translated as CASSDELPHQPQHF.

The V and J genes are TRBV6-2 or TRBV6-3 and TRBJ1-6; TRBD1 is a possible D gene (6 bases). V lost 6 bases to trimming and J lost 5 bases, with 14 bases between them. In germline, CDR1 is MNHEY, CDR2 SVGEGT. This CDR3 region has 15 residues. The CDR3 reads CASSPADRNNSPLHF. The CDR3, as DNA: TGTGCCAGCAGCCCCGCTGACAGGAATAATTCACCCCTCCACTTT.

This chain uses TRBV12-3 or TRBV12-4 with TRBJ1-1, with 7 nucleotides matching TRBD1. The CDR3 is 12 amino acids. V lost 6 bases to trimming and J lost 5 bases; unmatched junction nucleotides: 3. The CDR3 protein is CASRPGGTEAFF. In DNA, the CDR3 is TGTGCCAGCAGGCCAGGGGGGACTGAAGCTTTCTTT.

This clone was picked up a small number of times. The V gene is TRBV3-1 (or the pseudogene TRBV3-2), the J gene TRBJ2-7; the D is unclear. Trimming cost V 0 bases and J 6 bases, with 6 bases left between them. Germline V lookup: CDR1 LGHDT, CDR2 YNNKEL (reference sequence). CDR3 length: 12 amino acids. The CDR3, as DNA: TGTGCCAGCAGCCAAGAACTCCGCGAGCAGTACTTC. It translates to CASSQELREQYF.

The chain is built from TRBV9 and TRBJ1-6; D is unresolved. CDR3 size: 12 residues. Trimming removed 3 bases at V and 7 bases at J, with 5 bases between. From germline, CDR1 is SGDLS and CDR2 YYNGEE. The CDR3 nucleotides are TGTGCCAGCAGCGGCCAGAATTCACCCCTCCACTTT. Its protein is CASSGQNSPLHF.

The V gene is TRBV28, the J gene TRBJ2-7, with 9 bases that match TRBD1. Germline CDR1 reads MDHEN; CDR2 reads SYDVKM. J gave up 3 bases and V 5 bases, and 11 bases lay outside the gene matches. The CDR3 length is 16 residues. CDR3 in DNA: TGTGCCAGCAGTCCAATCTCGGGACAGGGCGGCTACGAGCAGTACTTC. Its translation is CASSPISGQGGYEQYF. The whole variable domain, remainder taken from reference TRBV28 and TRBJ2-7, is DVKVTQSSRYLVKRTGEKVFLECVQDMDHENMFWYRQDPGLGLRLIYFSYDVKMKEKGDIPEGYSVSREKKERFSLILESASTNQTSMYLCASSPISGQGGYEQYFGPGTRLTVT.

This clone is a singleton in its sample. The genes are TRBV28 and TRBJ1-1, with 10 bases matching TRBD1. CDR1 MDHEN and CDR2 SYDVKM come from the germline V gene. Unmatched junction bases numbered 5, after V lost 5 bases and J lost 11 bases. CDR3 length equals 12 residues. CDR3 DNA sequence: TGTGCCAGCAGTCCCACGGACAGGGGGGCTTTCTTT. This translates into CASSPTDRGAFF.